This TCR beta chain is drawn from a study of shared clonotypes between healthy human individuals (dated by TCRdb to between 2020 and 2021). For the study in its entirety: The cohort comprised a couple of women and three men aged 18 to 49 years. For each donor, CD4 naive and CD4 memory were each given three plates, CD8 naive was given two plates, and CD8 memory was given one plate. Blood TCR repertoires of four to six healthy adults were deeply sequenced to estimate repertoire size and the extent of clonotype sharing between individuals. Libraries were prepared and TCR repertoires were sequenced by different laboratories using diverse techniques, in order to increase sequencing depth and limit assay-specific biases. Leukapheresis yielded between about 0.9 and 8.9 billion PBMCs per donor.

The germline ends are 10 bases apart after V is trimmed by 1 base and J by 6 bases. Inclusive of the bounding cysteine and phenylalanine, the CDR3 is 14 residues long. Solely the CDR3 DNA is kept, with 42 bases framed from the first base. The germline V gene (reference sequence) specifies LNHDA as CDR1 and SQIVND as CDR2. Using the deep immunoSEQ assay, TCR CDR3 regions were amplified from genomic DNA by multiplex PCR. Extracted genomic DNA from each cell subset was distributed evenly across all wells of several immunoSEQ 96-well plates, and each plate was treated as a replicate. For sorted subsets, around 0.2 ug of genomic DNA, equivalent to 30,000 or so T cell genomes, went into each replicate PCR. The purified libraries were quantified using a Qubit 3.0 fluorometer, sized with a Bioanalyzer 2100, and then quantified again using the KAPA Library Quantification kit. Every immunoSEQ 96-well plate was sequenced on a dedicated single-read 150-cycle Illumina NextSeq 550 flow cell. For the original study's pipeline: Because the immunoSEQ output included only junctional sequences and no quality scores, the filtering could not be the same as the filtering used for full-length reads. Sequences were annotated with PyIR, a Python wrapper for IgBLAST v1.9, using IMGT germline references to assign V/J genes and CDR3. Reads with weak V/J assignments (E-value above 1e-6), missing CDR3, stop codons, out-of-frame junctions, or ambiguous translated residues were removed. V3J clonotypes were defined by identical inferred V gene, J gene, and CDR3 amino acid sequence. The percentage overlap between two repertoires was calculated by dividing the number of shared unique clonotypes by the size of the smaller repertoire. Richness of each repertoire was evaluated using RTK rarefaction, the Chao1 estimator, and Recon v2.1 estimates of unobserved clonotypes. Generation probabilities were computed with OLGA for all TCRbeta clonotypes obtained by the gDNA method from a handful of donors. The source is immuneACCESS, and TCRdb retained only in-frame sequences with V and J called. Part of the clones is not carried over; for the studies checked, unresolved V genes explain less than half of this, and the remainder is unexplained. V and J calls and clone size are given by that table; D and trimming were obtained from the DNA. The sample table shows 1.5 million to 2.5 million clones, and approximately 94% are seen once. The ten largest clones add up to under 1.5% of the sample.

The paper's findings and limits, for the study overall: Based on pairwise subsampling, the degree of clonotype sharing among donors was expected to be affected by sequencing depth. Larger estimated clonotype richness was generally found for naive subsets than for memory subsets. The small number of donors limited the genetic and exposure-history diversity represented. Only blood was sampled, and tissue TCR repertoires likely differ from those in blood. Across a handful of donors, 4.5% to 6.5% of naive CD4, approximately 4% of naive CD8, about 2% of memory CD4, and roughly 0.4% of memory CD8 clonotypes were shared. Compared with non-shared clonotypes, clonotypes shared by all four sorted-subset donors had higher generation probabilities. Rarefaction of sorted-subset datasets indicated incomplete sequencing despite the large sequencing depth.

Turning to this clone: Its antigen is still unknown. No base-level quality is on record; no much larger clone is a single base apart.

CD8 naive samples were CD45RO-negative cells positively selected for CCR7, giving a CD45RA+CCR7+ population that excluded TemRA cells. Healthy HIV-negative adults with no recently reported acute infections or vaccinations were included as donors. Every donor was a Caucasian adult residing in Nashville, Tennessee, USA. After blood collection by leukapheresis, PBMCs were isolated using Ficoll-Histopaque density gradient centrifugation and then cryopreserved in the vapor phase of liquid nitrogen. Purity and quantity of every magnetically sorted T cell population were checked by analytical flow cytometry. From each sorted fraction, genomic DNA was isolated and quantified by UV absorbance on a Nanodrop 2000c.

The TCR was taken from a man younger than 35 in good health. Sequencing was performed on naive CD8+ T cells sorted from blood. Explained via the paper, the cell subset or site label denotes: CD45RA+CCR7+. The rearranged segments are TRBV19 and TRBJ1-5; the D gene cannot be named for sure. The CDR3 amino acid sequence is: CASSIGGSAQPQHF. The nucleotide sequence reads TGTGCCAGTAGTATAGGAGGGAGCGCTCAGCCCCAGCATTTT.